Each of the 5 T cell receptor beta chains below was sequenced from the same sample in a study of regulatory T cells in long-lasting Graves disease. The authors built TCR beta libraries using iRepertoire HTBI primers and Arm-PCR of CDR3 regions. MiXCR was run by TCRdb on the multiplex PCR reads, yielding one entry per CDR3 protein. The table records around 360,000 distinct CDR3 sequences, around 15% of them present only once. Sample time point: newly diagnosed GD, antithyroid drugs for less than 3 months. After RNA was extracted from PBMCs, the TCR library was made from it. The data were also submitted as part of a second study, on T cells in Graves' hyperthyroidism and ophthalmopathy.

The sample was peripheral blood mononuclear cells (PBMCs), taken at new diagnosis, from a patient treated with antithyroid drugs. These receptors all stem from a woman aged 18-30 years with Graves disease.

Only a few counts were recorded for this clonotype. The rearrangement links TRBV5-1 to TRBJ1-2; D remains ambiguous. Germline-derived CDR1 and CDR2 are SGHRS and YFSETQ. Trimming took 0 bases from V and 6 from J, leaving 9 bases between them. The CDR3 is 13 amino acids. The CDR3, as DNA: TGCGCCAGCAGCTTGGCGCGGGGTGATGGCTACACCTTC. Translated: CASSLARGDGYTF.

This sequence joins TRBV2 and TRBJ2-1; TRBD2 matches at 14 bases. The CDR3 contains 17 residues. Unmatched junction bases numbered 11, after V lost 5 bases and J lost 8 bases. Germline V gene sequence: CDR1 SNHLY, CDR2 FYNNEI. As DNA, the CDR3 is TGTGCCAGCAGTATCGGGACTAGCGGGAGAGTGTTGGATGAGCAGTTCTTC. This translates into CASSIGTSGRVLDEQFF.

This clonotype was observed many times. This sequence joins TRBV20-1 and TRBJ2-3, with D unresolved. Per germline, CDR1 DFQATT and CDR2 SNEGSKA (reference sequence). Trimming cost V 8 bases and J 2 bases, with 11 bases left between them. CDR3 size: 12 residues. This chain's CDR3 is CSQPTTTDTQYF. The CDR3 DNA reads as TGCAGTCAACCCACAACCACAGATACGCAGTATTTT.

This clonotype was counted between two and nine times. The chain couples TRBV5-1 to TRBJ1-2; D is possibly TRBD1 (6 bases). Germline V gene data show CDR1 as SGHRS and CDR2 as YFSETQ. The CDR3 is 15 amino acids. Trimming shortened V by 3 bases and J by 0 bases, and 12 bases separated the two germline ends. CDR3: CASSSSGAANYGYTF. The CDR3 bases are TGCGCCAGCAGCTCATCAGGGGCAGCTAACTATGGCTACACCTTC.

A note on this clonotype: A far larger clone is only one base removed, so a read error is likely. No conserved phenylalanine or tryptophan ends this CDR3, so it is likely a read error. The chain uses TRBV6-5 and TRBJ2-3; TRBD2 agrees at 9 bases. Germline V gene lookup returns CDR1 MNHEY and CDR2 SVGAGI. V shed 4 bases, J shed 3 bases, and the junction held 5 bases outside the gene matches. The CDR3 is made up of 15 amino acids. Here the CDR3 reads CASSSSGTVTDTQYL. CDR3 nucleotides: TGTGCCAGCAGTTCTAGCGGGACGGTAACAGATACGCAGTATCTT.